This entry lists 5 T cell receptor beta chains sequenced from one sample in a study of cytomegalovirus exposure and HLA in healthy donors (TCRdb year 2017). Library construction relied on the immunoSEQ multiplex PCR assay. A mixture of 60 forward primers for TCR Vbeta segments and 13 reverse primers for TCR Jbeta segments was used in the multiplex PCR. TCRdb stores this immuneACCESS table with in-frame sequences only. Part of the clones is absent; in the studies checked, under half of the shortfall reflects unresolved V genes, and no reason is known for the rest. A total of roughly 120,000 clones appear in this sample, roughly three quarters of them only once. The ten largest make up around 0.99% of the sample. Material for sequencing was PBMCs. These receptors were collected from a woman in her thirties in good health and CMV-seronegative.

The chain uses TRBV10-1 and TRBJ2-1, with TRBD2 identical over 7 bases. Germline assignment: CDR1 WNHNN and CDR2 SYGVQD (reference sequence). This CDR3 region has 13 residues. The V gene end was trimmed by 2 bases and the J gene end by 8 bases; junction bases not matched to a gene: 3. CDR3 DNA: TGCGCCAGCAGTGAGGGGGGGAGGGATGAGCAGTTCTTC. It translates to CASSEGGRDEQFF.

The sample holds a few counts of this clone. The chain carries TRBV19 and TRBJ1-6; D is unresolved. The V and J ends lost 5 bases and 7 bases respectively, with 9 bases between them. Per germline, CDR1 LNHDA and CDR2 SQIVND (reference sequence). This CDR3 spans 13 amino acids. The CDR3 here is CASSVGGNSPLHF. The CDR3 DNA sequence: TGTGCCAGTAGTGTAGGAGGGAATTCACCCCTCCACTTT.

The rearrangement links TRBV19 to TRBJ1-2; 7 bases line up with TRBD1. This CDR3 is 12 amino acids long. The junction had 5 bases not matched to a gene; V was cut back by 5 bases and J by 8 bases. Germline CDR1 LNHDA, CDR2 SQIVND (reference sequence). The CDR3 reads CASSDRVGGYTF. The CDR3 DNA is TGTGCCAGTAGTGACAGGGTTGGCGGCTACACCTTC.

This clone was detected only once. The genes are TRBV6-6 and TRBJ1-1; D may be TRBD1 (5 bases). Trimming removed 0 bases at V and 1 base at J, with 12 bases between. This CDR3 spans 16 amino acids. From germline, CDR1 is MNHNY and CDR2 SVGAGI (reference sequence). This chain's CDR3 is CASSYSIGRANTEAFF. The CDR3, as DNA: TGTGCCAGCAGTTACTCGATAGGCAGGGCGAACACTGAAGCTTTCTTT.

Comment on this clone: Within the sample, other DNA sequences also encode this same CDR3. This chain joins TRBV5-1 and TRBJ1-2; 10 nucleotides match TRBD1. Germline V gene data show CDR1 as SGHRS and CDR2 as YFSETQ. Trimming at V came to 4 bases and at J to 2 bases, leaving 2 bases not matched to a gene. This CDR3 region has 14 residues. CDR3: CASSPGQGNYGYTF. CDR3 bases: TGCGCCAGCAGCCCGGGACAGGGGAACTATGGCTACACCTTC.